The present entry profiles one T cell receptor beta chain with its context. Its antigen is as yet unknown. The PCR was carried out with 60 Vbeta primers and 13 Jbeta primers. Libraries were prepared by immunoSEQ multiplex PCR; TCRdb keeps only in-frame clonotypes and omits some of them. The top ten hold under 1.5% of the sample, which has just over 150,000 clones, 77% seen once. The data derive from a study of cytomegalovirus exposure and HLA in healthy donors. Study-level findings and limits: For most TCR sequences rarity was the rule, although some public TCRs occurred in many donors. A reported reduction in N-insertions relative to the approximately 690-donor mean was seen in an Asian-associated ancestry cluster in a later analysis. CMV antigen specificity of a few CMV-associated chains was confirmed in vitro.

CDR1 and CDR2 (germline): SGDLS, YYNGEE. V was clipped by 4 bases and J by 0 bases; unmatched bases: 12. There are 21 residues in the CDR3. The chain joins TRBV9 to TRBJ2-2, with 16 bases lining up with TRBD2. The TCR originated in a woman in her 30s in good health and CMV-seronegative. Specimen: PBMCs. The chain's CDR3 is CASSFSLPGLAGGPNTGELFF. CDR3 coding DNA: TGTGCCAGCAGCTTTTCACTCCCGGGACTAGCGGGGGGGCCGAACACCGGGGAGCTGTTTTTT.